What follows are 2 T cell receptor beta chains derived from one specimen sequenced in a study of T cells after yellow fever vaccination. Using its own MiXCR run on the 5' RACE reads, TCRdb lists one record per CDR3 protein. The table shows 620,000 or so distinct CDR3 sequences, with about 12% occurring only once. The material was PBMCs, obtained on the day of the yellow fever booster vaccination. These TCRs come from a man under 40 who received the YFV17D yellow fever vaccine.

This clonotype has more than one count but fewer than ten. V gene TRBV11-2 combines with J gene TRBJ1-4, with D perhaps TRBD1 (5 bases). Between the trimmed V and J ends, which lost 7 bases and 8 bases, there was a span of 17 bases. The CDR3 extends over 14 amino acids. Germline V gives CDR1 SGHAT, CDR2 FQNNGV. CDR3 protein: CASTTTGFREKLFF. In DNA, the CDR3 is TGTGCCAGCACTACCACAGGTTTCCGCGAAAAACTGTTTTTT.

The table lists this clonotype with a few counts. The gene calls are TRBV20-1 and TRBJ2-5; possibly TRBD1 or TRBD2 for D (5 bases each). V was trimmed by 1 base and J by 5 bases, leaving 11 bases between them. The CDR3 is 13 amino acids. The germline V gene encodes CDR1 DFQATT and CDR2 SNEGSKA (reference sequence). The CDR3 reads CSARAGARETQYF. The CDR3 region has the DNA TGCAGTGCTAGAGCCGGGGCGAGGGAGACCCAGTACTTC.